Reported below is one TCR beta chain. Source study methods: It was from reference gene primer amplification that nucleated cell counts were estimated. The assay was immunoSEQ multiplex PCR, and TCRdb's table has in-frame clones only and misses some. V and J calls plus clone size are reproduced from that table; the DNA served to infer D and trimming. The repertoire holds about 400,000 clones, with approximately 86% as singletons. This specimen comes from a study of blood T cell repertoires in COVID-19. Whole-study context: The samples span acute and convalescent COVID-19 from the United States, Italy and Spain. PBMCs, B-cell-depleted T cells, or T cells were the source of the cDNA or gDNA that made up the material.

The ends lost 0 bases at V and 0 bases at J; junction bases unmatched: 0. The CDR3 totals 15 residues. The V gene's germline CDR1 is SGHTA and CDR2 FQGTGA. The TCR sequence derives from a human donor in a cohort sampled during active COVID-19. Material for sequencing was peripheral blood. V is TRBV7-3 and J is TRBJ2-7, with 9 bases aligning to TRBD1. The CDR3 bases are TGTGCCAGCAGCTTAACGACAGGGGGCTCCTACGAGCAGTACTTC. This sequence encodes CASSLTTGGSYEQYF.